This note documents a single T cell receptor beta chain sequence. The germline V gene encodes CDR1 MGHRA and CDR2 YSYEKL. CDR3 length: 15 amino acids. V lost 0 bases, J lost 7 bases, and 13 bases lay in between. The entry originates in a study of blood T cell repertoires in COVID-19. Repertoires were generated with immunoSEQ multiplex PCR, while TCRdb's copy carries only in-frame clones and drops some. The sample lists around 160,000 clones; around 81% were seen once. The sequenced material came from peripheral blood. The chain links TRBV4-1 to TRBJ1-5; weak D call: TRBD1 (6 bases). The origin of this receptor is a human donor with acute or convalescent COVID-19. The donor label of this sample is uncertain. The DNA of the CDR3 is TGCGCCAGCAGCCAAGATGCAGGGGTGGTGCAGCCCCAGCATTTT. As protein: CASSQDAGVVQPQHF.